This T cell receptor beta chain was recorded in a study of T cell clones after liver transplantation (dated by TCRdb to about 2019). About the investigation overall: Samples were obtained from ITN030ST, a randomized trial in which withdrawal of immunosuppression was attempted within 2 years of liver transplantation. Donor-reactive T cell clones were identified by TCRbeta sequencing after a pre-transplant mixed lymphocyte reaction and then tracked in post-transplant blood. Third party-reactive TCRbeta sequences from pre-transplant MLRs were also identified as an antigen-independent comparator for donor-reactive sequences. Three of the eight recipients were HCV-positive; the others were transplanted for non-autoimmune, non-viral indications. No induction therapy was given to the subjects, and standard immunosuppression was administered until randomization at 12-24 months post-transplant. Tolerance was defined as complete withdrawal of immunosuppression for at least one year without a rise in liver enzymes beyond twice the upper limit of normal. Blood samples were collected pre-transplant, pre-randomization before withdrawal, and post-randomization after either full withdrawal or failed withdrawal. Of the 8 liver transplant recipients making up the studied cohort, 3 were classified as tolerant and 5 as non-tolerant. What the authors observed across the whole study: Conclusions were preliminary, limited by small, heterogeneous patient numbers and non-standardized post-transplant time points. The decline in donor-reactive sequences exceeded the decline in third party-reactive sequences, suggesting partial antigen-specific deletion that was unrelated to withdrawal success. A significant post-transplant decrease in circulating donor-reactive CD4 TCRbeta sequences was observed in most of the 8 subjects, irrespective of tolerance or HCV status. Because no allograft tissue specimens were available, donor-reactive T cells may have migrated into the graft instead of being deleted. Low numbers of available donor cells limited the measurable donor-reactive repertoire in a couple of subjects. Once repertoire turnover was taken into account, donor-reactive detection showed a significant reduction for CD4 in 7 of 8 subjects and for CD8 in 8 of 8.

Frozen genomic DNA underwent high-throughput TCRbeta CDR3 sequencing by immunoSEQ, including PCR amplification, mapping, bias correction and internal controls. The study's processing was this. Productive rearrangements were kept, and unique TCRbeta sequences were defined by CDR3 nucleotide sequence plus V and J gene. For classification of a sequence as donor-reactive, at least 5-fold expansion in CFSE-low cells relative to unstimulated pre-transplant cells and a frequency of at least 0.01% were required. Minimum frequency thresholds were set for each subject based on the unstimulated sample with the lowest template count, ensuring at least 90% detection power. Jensen-Shannon divergence between the top 1000 TCRbeta sequences post-transplant and pre-transplant was used to measure repertoire turnover. Two-sided Fisher's exact tests were used to test for changes in how often donor-reactive sequences were detected. TCRdb limited this immuneACCESS table to in-frame rearrangements with V and J called. A share of clones is missing; checked studies link under half to unresolved V genes, and the rest is unexplained. The V and J calls and clone size are taken from that table; D and trimming were inferred from the DNA. For this sample the table gives tens of thousands of clones, of which approximately 92% were detected only once. The ten top clones hold roughly 0.98% of the sample.

Comment on this clone: The antigen it recognizes is unknown. Base-call qualities are not available, and no considerably larger clone is one nucleotide away.

Thawed unstimulated PBMCs were stained for CD3, CD4 and CD8 and FACS-sorted into CD3+CD4+ and CD3+CD8+ populations. Randomization to immunosuppression withdrawal applied to every one of the 8 studied subjects. The Qiagen DNeasy Blood and Tissue Kit was used for genomic DNA isolation. This clonotype originated in a human patient who received a liver transplant. In patients who had a transplant, some T cells may come from the graft donor. Sequenced here: CD4+ T cells from blood, sampled around 27 months after liver transplant.

The DNA is TGTGCCAGCAGTTTAACCCCCCCAGGGCTGAACACTGAAGCTTTCTTT. Its protein product is CASSLTPPGLNTEAFF. The sequence joins TRBV28 to TRBJ1-1; the D gene is perhaps TRBD1, from 5 matching bases. The V end loses 2 bases and the J end loses 0 bases, and a stretch of 13 bases separates them. Via the germline V gene, CDR1 is MDHEN and CDR2 SYDVKM. The CDR3 starts with the cysteine, ends with the phenylalanine, and has 16 residues. The kept DNA is CDR3 alone, 48 bases in frame from the first base.